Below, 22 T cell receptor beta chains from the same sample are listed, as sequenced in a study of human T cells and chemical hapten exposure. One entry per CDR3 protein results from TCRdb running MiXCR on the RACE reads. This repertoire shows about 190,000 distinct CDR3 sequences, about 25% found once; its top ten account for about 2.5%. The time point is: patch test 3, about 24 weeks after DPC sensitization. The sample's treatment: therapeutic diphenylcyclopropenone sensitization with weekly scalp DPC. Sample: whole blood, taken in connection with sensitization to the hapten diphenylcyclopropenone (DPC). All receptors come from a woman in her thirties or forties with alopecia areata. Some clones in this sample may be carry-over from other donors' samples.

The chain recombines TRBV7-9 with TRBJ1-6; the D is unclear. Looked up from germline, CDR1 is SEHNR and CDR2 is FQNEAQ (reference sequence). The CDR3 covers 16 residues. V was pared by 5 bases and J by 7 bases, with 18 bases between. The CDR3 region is CASSQSYSLGNSPLHF. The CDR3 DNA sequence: TGTGCCAGCAGCCAATCCTACAGCCTGGGGAATTCACCCCTCCACTTT.

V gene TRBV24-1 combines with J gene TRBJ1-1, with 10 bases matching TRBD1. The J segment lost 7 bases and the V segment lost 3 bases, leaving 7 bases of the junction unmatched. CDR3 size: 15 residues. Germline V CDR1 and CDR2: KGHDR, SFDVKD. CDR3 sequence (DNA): TGTGCCACCAGTGATACGGGACAGGGGAGGGGTGAAGCTTTCTTT. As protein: CATSDTGQGRGEAFF.

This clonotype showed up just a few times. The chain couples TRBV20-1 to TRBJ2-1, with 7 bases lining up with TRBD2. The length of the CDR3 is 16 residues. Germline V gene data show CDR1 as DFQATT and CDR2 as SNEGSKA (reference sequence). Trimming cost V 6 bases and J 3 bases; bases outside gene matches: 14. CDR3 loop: CSALPDQRDHYNEQFF. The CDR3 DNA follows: TGCAGTGCCTTGCCGGATCAGCGGGATCACTACAATGAGCAGTTCTTC.

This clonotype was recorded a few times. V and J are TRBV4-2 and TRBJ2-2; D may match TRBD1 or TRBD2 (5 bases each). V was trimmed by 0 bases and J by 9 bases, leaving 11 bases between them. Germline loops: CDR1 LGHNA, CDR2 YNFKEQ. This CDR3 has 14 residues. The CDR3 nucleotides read TGTGCCAGCAGCCAAGATAAGGGACCATGGGAGCTGTTTTTT. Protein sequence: CASSQDKGPWELFF.

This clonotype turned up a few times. The CDR3 DNA follows: TGTGCCAGCAGCCCCAGACTAGCGGTCTCCTACGAGCAGTACTTC. Encoded protein: CASSPRLAVSYEQYF. The gene calls are TRBV7-2 and TRBJ2-7, with TRBD2 matching over 9 bases. The CDR3 loop spans 15 amino acids. The J segment lost 0 bases and the V segment lost 5 bases, leaving 5 bases of the junction unmatched. CDR1 is SGHTA and CDR2 is FQGNSA in the germline V gene. Full variable domain (remainder filled in from reference TRBV7-2 and TRBJ2-7): GAGVSQSPSNKVTEKGKDVELRCDPISGHTALYWYRQSLGQGLEFLIYFQGNSAPDKSGLPSDRFSAERTGGSVSTLTIQRTQQEDSAVYLCASSPRLAVSYEQYFGPGTRLTVT.

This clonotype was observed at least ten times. In DNA form, the CDR3 reads TGTGCCAGTAGTCCCGGACTAGCGGGGGGCACAGATACGCAGTATTTT. As protein: CASSPGLAGGTDTQYF. The chain carries TRBV19 and TRBJ2-3; 13 nucleotides match TRBD2. Germline V lookup: CDR1 LNHDA, CDR2 SQIVND (reference sequence). After removal of 5 bases from V and 1 base from J, the junction contained 3 bases not matched to a gene. This CDR3 is built from 16 residues.

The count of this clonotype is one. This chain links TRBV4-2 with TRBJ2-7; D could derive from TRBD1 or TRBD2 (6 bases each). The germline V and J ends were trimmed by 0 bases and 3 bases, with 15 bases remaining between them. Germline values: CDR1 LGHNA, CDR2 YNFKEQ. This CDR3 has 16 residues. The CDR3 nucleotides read TGTGCCAGCAGCCAAGAGAGGGGGGCTGGGGACTACGAGCAGTACTTC. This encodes CASSQERGAGDYEQYF.

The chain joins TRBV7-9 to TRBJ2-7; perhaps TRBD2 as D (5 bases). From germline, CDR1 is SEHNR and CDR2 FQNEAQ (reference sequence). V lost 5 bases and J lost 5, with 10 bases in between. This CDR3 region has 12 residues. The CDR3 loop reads CASSPYSDEQYF. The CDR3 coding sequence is TGTGCCAGCAGCCCTTATAGCGACGAGCAGTACTTC.

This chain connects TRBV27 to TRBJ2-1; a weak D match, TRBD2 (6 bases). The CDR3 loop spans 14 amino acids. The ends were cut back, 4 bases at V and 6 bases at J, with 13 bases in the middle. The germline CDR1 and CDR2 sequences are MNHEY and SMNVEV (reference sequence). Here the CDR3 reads CASSSGYSGNEQFF. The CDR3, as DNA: TGTGCCAGCAGTTCAGGGTATAGCGGCAATGAGCAGTTCTTC.

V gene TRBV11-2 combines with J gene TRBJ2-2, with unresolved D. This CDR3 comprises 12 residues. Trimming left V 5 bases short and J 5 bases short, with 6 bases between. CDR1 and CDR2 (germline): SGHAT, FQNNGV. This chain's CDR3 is CASSPLTGELFF. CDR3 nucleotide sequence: TGTGCCAGCAGCCCCCTTACCGGGGAGCTGTTTTTT.

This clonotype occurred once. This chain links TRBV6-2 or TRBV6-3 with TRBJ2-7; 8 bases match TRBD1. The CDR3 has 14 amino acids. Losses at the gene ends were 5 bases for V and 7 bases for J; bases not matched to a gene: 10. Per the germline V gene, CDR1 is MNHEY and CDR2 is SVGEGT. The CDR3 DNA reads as TGTGCCAGCAGTCCGGGACAGGCCCGAGGTGAGCAGTACTTC. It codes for CASSPGQARGEQYF.

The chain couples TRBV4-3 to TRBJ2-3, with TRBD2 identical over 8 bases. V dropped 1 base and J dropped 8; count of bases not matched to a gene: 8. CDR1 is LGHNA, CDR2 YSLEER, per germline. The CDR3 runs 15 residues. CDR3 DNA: TGCGCCAGCAGCCAAGTCGGGAGGGCCCGCGGTACGCAGTATTTT. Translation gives CASSQVGRARGTQYF.

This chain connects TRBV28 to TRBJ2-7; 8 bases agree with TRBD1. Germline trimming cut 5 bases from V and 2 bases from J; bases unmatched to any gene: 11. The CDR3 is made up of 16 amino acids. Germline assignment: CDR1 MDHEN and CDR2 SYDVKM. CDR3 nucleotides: TGTGCCAGCAGTCCGCCCGGGACAGGTACGACCTACGAGCAGTACTTC. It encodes CASSPPGTGTTYEQYF.

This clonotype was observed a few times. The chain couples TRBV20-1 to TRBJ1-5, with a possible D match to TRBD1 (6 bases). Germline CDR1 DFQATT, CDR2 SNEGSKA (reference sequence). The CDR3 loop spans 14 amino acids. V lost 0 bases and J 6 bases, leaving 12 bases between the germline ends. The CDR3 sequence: CSAREGRGSQPQHF. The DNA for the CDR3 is TGCAGTGCTAGAGAGGGCAGGGGCAGTCAGCCCCAGCATTTT.

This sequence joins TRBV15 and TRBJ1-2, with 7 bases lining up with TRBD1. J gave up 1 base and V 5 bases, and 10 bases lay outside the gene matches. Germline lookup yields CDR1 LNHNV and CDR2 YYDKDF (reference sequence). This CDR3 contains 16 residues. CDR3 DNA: TGTGCCACCAGCGGCGATGGGACAGACCTTAACTATGGCTACACCTTC. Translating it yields CATSGDGTDLNYGYTF.

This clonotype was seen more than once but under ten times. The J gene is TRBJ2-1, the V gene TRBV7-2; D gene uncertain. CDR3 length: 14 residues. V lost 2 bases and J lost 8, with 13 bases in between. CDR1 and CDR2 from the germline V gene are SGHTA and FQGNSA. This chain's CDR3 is CASSLRVGKDEQFF. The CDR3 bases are TGTGCCAGCAGCTTAAGGGTGGGGAAGGATGAGCAGTTCTTC.

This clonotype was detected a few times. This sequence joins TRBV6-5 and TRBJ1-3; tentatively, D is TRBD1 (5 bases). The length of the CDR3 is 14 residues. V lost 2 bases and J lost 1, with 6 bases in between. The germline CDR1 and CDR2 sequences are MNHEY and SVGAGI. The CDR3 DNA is TGTGCCAGCAGTTACGGGGGATCTGGAAACACCATATATTTT. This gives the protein CASSYGGSGNTIYF.

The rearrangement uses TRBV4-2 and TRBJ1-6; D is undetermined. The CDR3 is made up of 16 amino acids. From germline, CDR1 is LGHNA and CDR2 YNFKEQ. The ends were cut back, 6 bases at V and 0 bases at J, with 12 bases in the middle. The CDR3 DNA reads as TGTGCCAGCAGACAGCTTCCTAGCTCCTATAATTCACCCCTCCACTTT. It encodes CASRQLPSSYNSPLHF.

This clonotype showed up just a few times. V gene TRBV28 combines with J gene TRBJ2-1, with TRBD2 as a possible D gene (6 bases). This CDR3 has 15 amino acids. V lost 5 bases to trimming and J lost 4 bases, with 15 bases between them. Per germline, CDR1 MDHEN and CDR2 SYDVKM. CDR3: CASSPGHGGYNEQFF. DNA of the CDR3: TGTGCCAGCAGTCCTGGACATGGGGGGTACAATGAGCAGTTCTTC.

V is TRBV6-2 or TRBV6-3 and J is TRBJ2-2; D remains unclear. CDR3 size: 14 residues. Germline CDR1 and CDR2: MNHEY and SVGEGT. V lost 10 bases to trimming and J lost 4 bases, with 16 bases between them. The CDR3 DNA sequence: TGTGCCATCGAAGGGATGGGTACCACCGGGGAGCTGTTTTTT. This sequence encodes CAIEGMGTTGELFF.

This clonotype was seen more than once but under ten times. The chain's CDR3 is CASSLAEETQYF. The CDR3 bases are TGTGCCAGCAGCTTAGCGGAAGAGACCCAGTACTTC. V and J are TRBV5-6 and TRBJ2-5, with D possibly matching TRBD2 (5 bases). The CDR3 length is 12 residues. CDR1 and CDR2 from the germline V gene are SGHDT and YYEEEE. Trimming removed 2 bases from V and 3 bases from J, with 5 bases in between.

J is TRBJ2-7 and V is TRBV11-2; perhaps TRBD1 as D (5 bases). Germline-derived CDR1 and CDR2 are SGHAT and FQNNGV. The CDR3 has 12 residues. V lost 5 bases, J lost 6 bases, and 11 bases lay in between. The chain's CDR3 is CASSQYQGEQYF. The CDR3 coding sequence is TGTGCCAGCAGCCAATATCAGGGCGAGCAGTACTTC.